Presented here are 18 T cell receptor beta chains from one specimen sequenced in a study of OX40 agonist ivuxolimab in advanced cancers. Receptor libraries were prepared by the immunoSEQ multiplex PCR assay. This is the immuneACCESS table as TCRdb keeps it, with only in-frame sequences that have V and J called. A part of the clones is gone; compared with another copy, unresolved V genes explain less than half, and the rest is unexplained. For this sample there are approximately 67,000 clones; roughly four fifths appear just once. The top ten clones comprise roughly 2.3% of the sample. The source material was CD4+ or CD8+ T cells sorted from blood, sampled in a trial of the OX40 agonist ivuxolimab. The receptors originated from an adult with an advanced solid tumor such as melanoma, head and neck, liver or kidney cancer.

The chain links TRBV7-8 to TRBJ1-1; D call uncertain. Germline V CDR1 and CDR2: SGHVS, FQNEAQ. The CDR3 extends over 13 amino acids. V dropped 3 bases and J dropped 1 base, with 6 bases sitting between them. The CDR3 bases are TGTGCCAGCAGCTTTTCAGAGAACACTGAAGCTTTCTTT. It specifies CASSFSENTEAFF.

This clone was seen more than once but under ten times. V is TRBV5-1 and J is TRBJ1-4; the D gene is possibly TRBD1 (6 bases). V was cut by 0 bases and J by 8 bases, with 14 bases left in between. Germline loops: CDR1 SGHRS, CDR2 YFSETQ. This CDR3 is 15 amino acids long. The DNA for the CDR3 is TGCGCCAGCAGCTTGGTCGCAGGGGAAGGGGAAAAACTGTTTTTT. It yields the protein CASSLVAGEGEKLFF.

The V call is TRBV9, the J call TRBJ2-7; a possible D gene is TRBD1 (7 bases). Trimming removed 4 bases at V and 6 bases at J, with 20 bases between. Germline V gives CDR1 SGDLS, CDR2 YYNGEE. The CDR3 length is 15 residues. CDR3 nucleotide sequence: TGTGCCAGCAGCCCGCTGCAGGGGGGTTACGGCGAGCAGTACTTC. Protein sequence: CASSPLQGGYGEQYF.

This clone came up a few times. The rearrangement joins TRBV2 to TRBJ2-3; the D is unclear. The V gene's germline CDR1 is SNHLY and CDR2 FYNNEI. This CDR3 comprises 13 residues. V lost 5 bases and J lost 4, with 10 bases in between. The CDR3 bases are TGTGCCAGCAGTCGTGGTCAGGCAGATACGCAGTATTTT. Protein: CASSRGQADTQYF.

In this sample, this clone turned up a few times. The chain has TRBV5-1 and TRBJ2-1; 7 positions agree with TRBD1. V lost 5 bases, J lost 5 bases, and 16 bases stayed unmatched. The CDR3 has 17 residues. The germline V gene encodes CDR1 SGHRS and CDR2 YFSETQ. As DNA, the CDR3 is TGCGCCAGCAGAGTCCGGTGGGCTAACAGGGGAAACAATGAGCAGTTCTTC. This encodes CASRVRWANRGNNEQFF.

This clone was counted between two and nine times. This sample also contains other DNA sequences that code for the same CDR3. This rearrangement joins TRBV18 to TRBJ2-2, with 7 nucleotides matching TRBD2. Unmatched junction bases numbered 2, after V lost 1 base and J lost 3 bases. This CDR3 has 15 amino acids. The germline CDR1 and CDR2 sequences are KGHSH and LQKENI. The CDR3 loop reads CASSPLAGDTGELFF. In DNA form, the CDR3 reads TGTGCCAGCTCACCACTGGCGGGAGACACCGGGGAGCTGTTTTTT.

This clone came up a few times. The CDR3 protein is CASSSRQGWFTEAFF. The CDR3 region has the DNA TGTGCCAGCAGCTCGCGTCAGGGTTGGTTCACTGAAGCTTTCTTT. The chain combines TRBV11-2 with TRBJ1-1, with D tentatively TRBD1 (5 bases). CDR1 SGHAT and CDR2 FQNNGV come from the germline V gene. The V end was cut by 4 bases, the J end by 4 bases, with 16 bases between. The CDR3 is 15 amino acids.

This chain uses TRBV11-3 with TRBJ2-7; D perhaps matches TRBD2 (6 bases). The V end lost 1 base, the J end lost 3 bases, and 10 bases lay between the germline ends. The germline CDR1 and CDR2 sequences are SGHNT and YENEEA. The CDR3 contains 14 residues. For the CDR3, the DNA is TGTGCCAGCAGCTTAGGTGGTAGCGGCTACGAGCAGTACTTC. Protein product: CASSLGGSGYEQYF.

This sequence joins TRBV10-3 and TRBJ2-2, with 7 bases aligning to TRBD1. The CDR3 totals 16 residues. The junction had 7 bases not matched to a gene; V was cut back by 5 bases and J by 1 base. In germline, CDR1 is ENHRY, CDR2 SYGVKD. CDR3 DNA sequence: TGTGCCATCAGTATATCGACAGGGAAGAACACCGGGGAGCTGTTTTTT. As protein: CAISISTGKNTGELFF.

This rearrangement joins TRBV7-8 to TRBJ2-7, with 7 bases identical to TRBD2. Germline CDR1 and CDR2: SGHVS and FQNEAQ. The CDR3 contains 14 residues. V dropped 3 bases and J dropped 0; count of bases not matched to a gene: 2. The CDR3 sequence is CASSFGRSSYEQYF. CDR3 sequence (DNA): TGTGCCAGCAGCTTCGGGAGGAGCTCCTACGAGCAGTACTTC.

This clone was counted a single time. The chain joins TRBV12-5 to TRBJ2-5; TRBD2 matches 12 bases. The germline gives CDR1 LGHNT, CDR2 FRNRAP. The CDR3 is made up of 16 amino acids. With V trimmed by 4 bases and J by 3 bases, 6 bases remained unmatched. The CDR3 protein is CASGSGLAGREETQYF. CDR3 DNA sequence: TGTGCTAGTGGTTCCGGACTAGCGGGAAGAGAAGAGACCCAGTACTTC. Complete variable domain (other parts from reference TRBV12-5 and TRBJ2-5): DARVTQTPRHKVTEMGQEVTMRCQPILGHNTVFWYRQTMMQGLELLAYFRNRAPLDDSGMPKDRFSAEMPDATLATLKIQPSEPRDSAVYFCASGSGLAGREETQYFGPGTRLLVL.

J is TRBJ2-7 and V is TRBV5-1; TRBD2 aligns across 7 bases. The germline CDR1 and CDR2 sequences are SGHRS and YFSETQ. The trim removed 0 bases at V and 2 bases at J, leaving 5 bases unmatched. The CDR3 covers 15 residues. The CDR3 loop is CASSLDGGSAYEQYF. The CDR3 nucleotides are TGCGCCAGCAGCTTGGATGGCGGGAGTGCCTACGAGCAGTACTTC. The whole variable domain, filled in from reference TRBV5-1 and TRBJ2-7, reads KAGVTQTPRYLIKTRGQQVTLSCSPISGHRSVSWYQQTPGQGLQFLFEYFSETQRNKGNFPGRFSGRQFSNSRSEMNVSTLELGDSALYLCASSLDGGSAYEQYFGPGTRLTVT.

V gene TRBV6-1 combines with J gene TRBJ1-1; 10 positions agree with TRBD1. CDR3 length: 15 residues. Germline values: CDR1 MNHNS, CDR2 SASEGT. Trimming cost V 6 bases and J 1 base; bases outside gene matches: 5. The DNA for the CDR3 is TGTGCCAGCAGCAGGGACAGGGGACGGAACACTGAAGCTTTCTTT. This codes for CASSRDRGRNTEAFF.

The chain uses TRBV6-5 and TRBJ1-2; a possible D gene is TRBD1 (6 bases). The CDR3 loop spans 15 amino acids. Germline V gene data show CDR1 as MNHEY and CDR2 as SVGAGI. The ends were cut back, 0 bases at V and 5 bases at J, with 13 bases in the middle. The CDR3 DNA reads TGTGCCAGCAGTTACTCGACCACAGGGTTATATGGCTACACCTTC. Translation: CASSYSTTGLYGYTF.

The chain recombines TRBV5-1 with TRBJ2-5; 9 nucleotides line up with TRBD2. V was clipped by 5 bases and J by 0 bases; unmatched bases: 14. Germline V gene data show CDR1 as SGHRS and CDR2 as YFSETQ. This CDR3 is built from 18 residues. The CDR3 here is CASRPRLAAPRYQETQYF. CDR3 coding DNA: TGCGCCAGCAGGCCAAGACTAGCGGCGCCCAGGTACCAAGAGACCCAGTACTTC.

The chain employs TRBV7-6 and TRBJ1-2; D is unclear. Trimming cost V 1 base and J 13 bases, with 10 bases left between them. CDR1 is SGHVS and CDR2 is FNYEAQ in the germline V gene. The CDR3 covers 11 residues. CDR3 in amino acids: CASSLEVGATF. In DNA form, the CDR3 reads TGTGCCAGCAGCTTAGAGGTTGGAGCCACCTTC.

The genes are TRBV28 and TRBJ1-2; D remains ambiguous. V lost 3 bases, J lost 4 bases, and 12 bases lay in between. In germline, CDR1 is MDHEN, CDR2 SYDVKM. The CDR3 is 14 residues long. The DNA of the CDR3 is TGTGCCAGCAGTTTGGAGGGAGTTGCCTATGGCTACACCTTC. Encoded protein: CASSLEGVAYGYTF.

The rearrangement uses TRBV5-1 and TRBJ2-5, with a tentative D call TRBD2 (5 bases). Trimming took off 0 bases at V and 5 bases at J, with 17 bases between the two ends. Germline assignment: CDR1 SGHRS and CDR2 YFSETQ. This CDR3 has 16 amino acids. In nucleotides, the CDR3 is TGCGCCAGCAGCTTGGGGCCCGGGGTGGGGATCGAGACCCAGTACTTC. It is translated as CASSLGPGVGIETQYF. Variable domain in full (rest from reference TRBV5-1 and TRBJ2-5): KAGVTQTPRYLIKTRGQQVTLSCSPISGHRSVSWYQQTPGQGLQFLFEYFSETQRNKGNFPGRFSGRQFSNSRSEMNVSTLELGDSALYLCASSLGPGVGIETQYFGPGTRLLVL.